Listed here are 4 T cell receptor beta chains from one sample, sequenced in a study of control samples from healthy donors and cancer patients. Sequencing was performed with immunoSEQ multiplex PCR; in TCRdb, only in-frame clones are kept and a portion is missing. This table holds 200,000 or so clones, about 89% found once. Input material: blood. These receptors all stem from a man between 25 and 39 years old in good health.

The CDR3 nucleotides are TGCAGCGTTGAGGTAGCGGGGGGGAATGAGCAGTTCTTC. Residues: CSVEVAGGNEQFF. The chain couples TRBV29-1 to TRBJ2-1, with TRBD2 identical over 11 bases. The trim removed 3 bases at V and 7 bases at J, leaving 2 bases unmatched. Germline V gene lookup returns CDR1 SQVTM and CDR2 ANQGSEA. The CDR3 runs 13 residues.

The gene calls are TRBV5-1 and TRBJ2-4; D not certain. The CDR3 is 14 amino acids. CDR1 SGHRS and CDR2 YFSETQ come from the germline V gene. Trimming stripped 0 bases from V and 9 bases from J, with 13 bases between. CDR3 coding DNA: TGCGCCAGCAGCTTGGGTCTCGTTGACTTCATTCAGTACTTC. This gives the protein CASSLGLVDFIQYF.

V is TRBV4-1 and J is TRBJ2-3, with D tentatively TRBD1 (5 bases). The germline V gene has CDR1 MGHRA and CDR2 YSYEKL. Trimming removed 0 bases from V and 2 bases from J, with 12 bases in between. The CDR3 has 16 residues. The CDR3 bases are TGCGCCAGCAGCCAAGACAGGGCTACTATCACAGATACGCAGTATTTT. Translating gives CASSQDRATITDTQYF.

This rearrangement joins TRBV7-3 to TRBJ2-3, with TRBD2 as a possible D gene (5 bases). V was shortened by 2 bases and J by 4 bases, with 10 bases between the two germline ends. The CDR3 extends over 14 amino acids. In germline, CDR1 is SGHTA, CDR2 FQGTGA. CDR3 in DNA: TGTGCCAGCAGCTTAGGGCTAGCTTCAGATACGCAGTATTTT. Its protein is CASSLGLASDTQYF.